A single T cell receptor (beta chain) is shown here with its context. The count of this clonotype is one. Which antigen it targets is not known. Base qualities are missing; no much larger clone stands one base away. One read alone provides weak support. This sample is drawn from a study of healthy donors' naive CD4 and CD8 T cells (dated by TCRdb to between 2014 and 2016). Broadly, across the study: Donor selection covered three age groups (20-25, 40-50 and 60-70 years) with roughly 6 people in each, and the resulting cohort had a mean age of almost 45 and was half female. For TCR alpha, a new primer set was designed to cover all functional IMGT alpha gene variants, and the remainder of the protocol was kept the same as the beta-chain workflow. To check how TCR variation relates to lineage commitment, the researchers sequenced rearranged TCR alpha and beta chains taken from naive CD4+ and CD8+ T cells. Peripheral blood mononuclear cells were collected from 15 to 20 healthy, unrelated individuals. The donors were HLA-typed by sequencing at HLA-A, -B, -C, -DRB1, -DQB1 and -DPB1, using the SBTexcellerator protocol, an ABI3130xl analyzer and SBTengine software.

Cells with a CD4+CD8-CD45RO-CD45RA+ profile were isolated by FACS and defined as naive CD4+ T cells, and those with a CD8+CD4-CD45RA+CD27bright profile were defined as naive CD8+ T cells. Sorting used antibodies against CD4 (RPA-T4), CD8 (SK1), CD27 (O323), CD45RA (HI100) and CD45RO (UCHL1). Sequencer: 454 GS FLX Titanium. TCR libraries were built from around 0.5 ug of total RNA with a previously published linear amplification protocol. Sequencing was carried out on the Roche/454 Genome Sequencer using Titanium chemistry. The authors' analysis ran thus. A total of roughly 80,000 rearranged TCR alpha transcripts were sequenced from several of the healthy donors. Duplicate transcripts were dropped, and unique TCR clonotypes were identified by the CDR3 junction according to IMGT nomenclature. Using logistic regression in R 2.13.0, the researchers modeled CD4 versus CD8 status as a function of V and J genes, with an adjustment for donor effects and a Bonferroni correction for multiple testing. Using fastp at Q25 and MiXCR, TCRdb reprocessed the public reads and kept productive beta chains. Every CDR3 protein is listed once, alongside the most common genes and DNA of its rows. These V and J calls rely on TCRdb rather than the paper's analysis. In this sample the table shows around 180,000 distinct CDR3 sequences, about 70% of which occur a single time. The ten largest clonotypes hold less than 2.5% of the sample.

The germline ends are 4 bases apart after V is trimmed by 1 base and J by 1 base. As encoded in the germline V gene (reference sequence), CDR1 is GTSNPN while CDR2 is SVGIG. From cysteine to phenylalanine, the CDR3 is 12 amino acids long. Left in the record is the CDR3 DNA by itself, 36 bases read in frame from the first base. Summary of the overall study and its limitations: The study did not directly address possible repertoire bias arising from homeostatic proliferation of naive T cells. In both chains, CD4+ lineage was associated with a positively charged CDR3 and CD8+ lineage with a negatively charged CDR3. V genes, J genes and CDR3 charge together appeared to explain around 13% of CD4/CD8 propensity variance, in a largely additive manner. Bias between naive CD4+ and CD8+ cells was reportedly observed for most V and J gene segments, consistently across donors and independently of HLA genotype. Because alpha and beta chains were sequenced in bulk and could not be paired, combined chain effects were not evaluated.

Sequencing input: naive CD4+ and CD8+ T cells sorted from blood, pooled from several donors. The cell subset or site label on this specimen signifies: FACS-sorted naive CD4+ (CD45RO-CD45RA+) and naive CD8+ (CD45RA+CD27bright) T cells. Recombination connected TRBV30 to TRBJ1-2; the D gene cannot be resolved reliably. This clonotype originated in a pool of human donors in good health; the sample pools cells from several healthy donors. The nucleotide sequence is given as TGTGCCTGGAGTGGTGGTAACTATGGCTACACCTTC. The encoded protein is CAWSGGNYGYTF.